A single TCR beta chain is shown here with its context. Which antigen it targets is not known. Base qualities are not provided; no much larger clone lies one nucleotide away. This record comes from a study of early stage breast cancer tumors (dated by TCRdb to the late 2010s). A note on the overall study: Of the approximately 15 invasive breast tumors, some twelve were found to be estrogen receptor-positive, progesterone receptor-positive and HER2-negative. Of the approximately 12 ER+/PR+/HER2- tumors, eight were classified as invasive ductal carcinomas and four as invasive lobular carcinomas. Across all samples, about 2.9 million templates representing roughly 1 million unique clonotypes were detected. The average read coverage per sample was roughly 9.6-fold. Summary of the overall study and its limitations: Repertoires from blood and normal breast were more alike than repertoires from blood and tumor, and in about 85% of the 16 patients, comparing each tissue with blood separated tumor from normal. Bulk genomic DNA sequencing of unsorted cells missed chain pairing and functional markers such as CD4, CD8 and FOXP3. The small cohort size prevented analysis by tumor subtype. Enriched TCRB sequences shared across patients were mostly commonly generated sequences, unlikely to play an important role in the tumor microenvironment. Compared with adjacent normal breast tissue, tumors had higher clonality and roughly 2.5-fold greater T cell density.

The study profiled bulk TCR beta-chain repertoires in matched peripheral blood, tumor and adjacent normal breast tissue taken from about 15 patients with early-stage breast cancer. Before surgery, roughly 4.5-10 mL of whole blood was collected into EDTA tubes and then processed within 2 hours. Peripheral blood mononuclear cells were isolated by Ficoll-Paque centrifugation in SepMate-50 tubes. PBMCs were cryopreserved in aliquots of roughly 2 to 4.5 million cells in 90% FBS with roughly 10% DMSO and kept in liquid nitrogen. The Qiagen AllPrep DNA/RNA Mini kit was used to extract genomic DNA. The CDR3 goes from the cysteine to the phenylalanine over 14 residues. The only DNA kept is the CDR3, 42 bases in frame from the first base. The junction carries 5 bases between V and J, which are trimmed by 5 bases and 0 bases respectively. Based on the germline V gene, the CDR1 and CDR2 sequences are SNHLY and FYNNEI.

Every sample was amplified as two independent genomic DNA replicates, using approximately 550 ng for blood and roughly 1.4 ug for tumor or normal breast. TCRB sequencing of genomic DNA was carried out with the ImmunoSeq Intro kit according to the manufacturer's instructions. Multiplex PCR was run for around 33 cycles using proprietary primers and spike-in control sequences for absolute quantification. Single-end 150-bp reads were used to sequence an 87-bp fragment spanning the CDR3 and the flanking V and J genes. Each lane of an Illumina MiSeq running version 3.0 chemistry carried seven multiplexed samples, with two replicates apiece. The source study handled its data this way. The vendor's proprietary pipeline handled the raw data processing, merging both replicates into a single result for each sample. To define clonotypes, the study grouped productive rearrangements that shared the V-gene family, CDR3 amino acid sequence and J-gene segment. To compute clonality, the normalized Shannon entropy (Pielou evenness) of TCRB abundances was subtracted from 1. T cell density was estimated as total templates divided by the number of input cells, with the number of input cells inferred from the DNA input amount. Recon was used with default parameters to estimate total repertoire diversity and clonality. A clonotype counted as tumor-enriched if its abundance in tumor exceeded 0.1% and was at least 32-fold higher than its abundance in normal breast. TCRdb's version of the immuneACCESS table is confined to in-frame rearrangements and falls short of the full clone set. An unresolved V gene accounts for under half of the shortfall where checked; the remainder is of unknown origin. The V and J calls and clone size come from that table; D and trimming were worked out from the DNA. In all, the sample holds around 30,000 clones, and around 70% of those were seen once. 33% of the sample is taken by the ten largest.

Sequencing was performed on blood. This chain joins TRBV2 to TRBJ2-6; the D gene lacks a confident call. The clonotype was recovered from a person aged 45-60 years with breast cancer. The nucleotide sequence is given as TGTGCCAGCAGTTTGATCTCTGGGGCCAACGTCCTGACTTTC. Protein translation: CASSLISGANVLTF.